The 21 T cell receptor beta chains presented below share a single source sample, sequenced in a study of blood T cell repertoires in COVID-19. The protocol was immunoSEQ multiplex PCR, while the TCRdb copy is restricted to in-frame clones and leaves out a portion. In the table there are approximately 45,000 clones, 80% to 90% of which are singletons. Sequencing was done on a sample of peripheral blood. These receptor sequences come from a middle-aged man with COVID-19, enrolled during active disease.

V is TRBV5-1 and J is TRBJ1-1, with TRBD1 matching over 8 bases. In germline, CDR1 is SGHRS, CDR2 YFSETQ. V was pared by 4 bases and J by 6 bases, with 11 bases of the junction left unmatched. The CDR3 is made up of 15 amino acids. The CDR3 sequence is CASSIGQGRSSEAFF. DNA for the CDR3: TGCGCCAGCAGCATAGGACAGGGAAGGAGTTCTGAAGCTTTCTTT.

V gene TRBV14 combines with J gene TRBJ2-1, with D possibly matching TRBD2 (5 bases). Germline V gene sequence: CDR1 SGHDN, CDR2 FVKESK. The CDR3 sequence is 13 residues long. V was trimmed by 1 base and J by 9 bases, leaving 10 bases between them. This chain's CDR3 is CASSQASGGEQFF. The DNA for the CDR3 is TGTGCCAGCAGCCAAGCGAGCGGAGGTGAGCAGTTCTTC.

The gene calls are TRBV25-1 and TRBJ1-5, with D possibly TRBD1 on 5 matching bases. The CDR3 covers 16 residues. V lost 2 bases and J lost 2, with 13 bases in between. The germline V gene encodes CDR1 MGHDK and CDR2 SYGVNS. The CDR3 sequence: CASSETGGVGNQPQHF. In nucleotides, the CDR3 is TGTGCCAGCAGTGAAACAGGCGGGGTAGGCAATCAGCCCCAGCATTTT.

The rearrangement links TRBV30 to TRBJ1-6, with a tentative D call TRBD1 (5 bases). The CDR3 sequence is 14 residues long. The V gene lost 4 bases and the J gene lost 6 bases, with 13 bases spanning the gap. Germline CDR1 is GTSNPN and CDR2 is SVGIG (reference sequence). The CDR3, as DNA: TGTGCCTGGAACCCGGGGGGATTTAATTCACCCCTCCACTTT. Its translation: CAWNPGGFNSPLHF. Looking up the rest from reference TRBV30 and TRBJ1-6 gives the full variable domain: SQTIHQWPATLVQPVGSPLSLECTVEGTSNPNLYWYRQAAGRGLQLLFYSVGIGQISSEVPQNLSASRPQDRQFILSSKKLLLSDSGFYLCAWNPGGFNSPLHFGNGTRLTVT.

In this sample, this clone turned up once. The rearrangement joins TRBV2 to TRBJ1-4, with D perhaps TRBD1 (6 bases). This CDR3 has 13 amino acids. CDR1 SNHLY and CDR2 FYNNEI come from the germline V gene. Trimming removed 6 bases at V and 6 bases at J, with 11 bases between. The CDR3 region has the DNA TGTGCCAGCAGAGGAAACAGGGATGAAAAACTGTTTTTT. It encodes CASRGNRDEKLFF.

This chain's CDR3 is CASSEMSGARSVTQYF. The CDR3 nucleotides are TGTGCCAGCAGTGAAATGTCAGGGGCACGGTCGGTGACCCAGTACTTC. The chain employs TRBV6-1 and TRBJ2-5, with a possible D match to TRBD1 (6 bases). Trimming took off 2 bases at V and 7 bases at J, with 20 bases between the two ends. From germline, CDR1 is MNHNS and CDR2 SASEGT. CDR3 length: 16 residues.

This sequence joins TRBV27 and TRBJ2-7, with a tentative D call TRBD1 (5 bases). CDR1 and CDR2 from the germline V gene are MNHEY and SMNVEV (reference sequence). V was trimmed by 5 bases and J by 3 bases, leaving 11 bases between them. The CDR3 is 13 residues long. The CDR3 coding sequence is TGTGCCAGCAGTATACAGGAACACTACGAGCAGTACTTC. Amino acids: CASSIQEHYEQYF.

This chain uses TRBV21-1 with TRBJ1-1; the table gives TRBD1 as D, unverified against the DNA. TRBV21-1 is a known pseudogene. The CDR3 is 13 residues long. Here the CDR3 reads CASSHRGTTEAFF. CDR3 in DNA: TGTGCCAGCAGCCACAGGGGCACCACTGAAGCTTTCTTT.

This sequence joins TRBV27 and TRBJ2-6, with TRBD1 identical over 9 bases. Trimming removed 1 base from V and 2 bases from J; junction bases left unmatched: 9. Germline V gene sequence: CDR1 MNHEY, CDR2 SMNVEV (reference sequence). The CDR3 is made up of 19 amino acids. The CDR3 sequence is CASSLWPPGQGAGANVLTF. The CDR3 DNA sequence: TGTGCCAGCAGTTTATGGCCCCCGGGACAGGGAGCTGGGGCCAACGTCCTGACTTTC. Drawing the rest from reference TRBV27 and TRBJ2-6, the complete variable domain is EAQVTQNPRYLITVTGKKLTVTCSQNMNHEYMSWYRQDPGLGLRQIYYSMNVEVTDKGDVPEGYKVSRKEKRNFPLILESPSPNQTSLYFCASSLWPPGQGAGANVLTFGAGSRLTVL.

The chain joins TRBV28 to TRBJ2-2, with D perhaps TRBD2 (5 bases). CDR3 size: 15 residues. Trimming shortened V by 7 bases and J by 7 bases, and 19 bases separated the two germline ends. Germline V gene sequence: CDR1 MDHEN, CDR2 SYDVKM. CDR3 sequence: CASTLVPGDGGELFF. CDR3 sequence (DNA): TGTGCCAGCACTCTGGTCCCCGGGGATGGCGGGGAGCTGTTTTTT.

The chain carries TRBV5-1 and TRBJ1-3; 8 bases are shared with TRBD1. The CDR3 has 15 residues. V lost 4 bases, J lost 1 base, and 4 bases stayed unmatched. Germline V gives CDR1 SGHRS, CDR2 YFSETQ. This CDR3 reads CASSGQGASGNTIYF. In DNA, the CDR3 is TGCGCCAGCAGCGGGCAGGGGGCTTCTGGAAACACCATATATTTT.

The rearrangement joins TRBV15 to TRBJ1-6; 7 bases line up with TRBD1. The germline gives CDR1 LNHNV, CDR2 YYDKDF (reference sequence). V lost 1 base to trimming and J lost 9 bases; unmatched junction nucleotides: 3. The length of the CDR3 is 14 residues. Written as DNA, the CDR3 is TGTGCCACCAGCAGAGGGGGGACAGTTTCACCCCTCCACTTT. Its translation is CATSRGGTVSPLHF. The complete variable domain, with remaining parts taken from reference TRBV15 and TRBJ1-6, reads DAMVIQNPRYQVTQFGKPVTLSCSQTLNHNVMYWYQQKSSQAPKLLFHYYDKDFNNEADTPDNFQSRRPNTSFCFLDIRSPGLGDTAMYLCATSRGGTVSPLHFGNGTRLTVT.

CDR3 sequence (DNA): TGTGCCAGCAGCCCGCCGGGACTTCCAAACAATGAGCAGTTCTTC. This sequence encodes CASSPPGLPNNEQFF. The rearrangement uses TRBV11-2 and TRBJ2-1; D may be TRBD2 (6 bases). V lost 5 bases and J 5 bases, leaving 16 bases between the germline ends. Germline lookup yields CDR1 SGHAT and CDR2 FQNNGV. The CDR3 consists of 15 residues.

The chain links TRBV16 to TRBJ1-1; 11 bases fit TRBD1. The CDR3 loop spans 15 amino acids. Germline V gene sequence: CDR1 KGHSY, CDR2 FQNENV. V was pared by 0 bases and J by 4 bases, with 1 base of the junction left unmatched. In DNA form, the CDR3 reads TGTGCCAGCAGCCAATCAGGGACAGGGGGCACTGAAGCTTTCTTT. This sequence encodes CASSQSGTGGTEAFF.

Comment on this clone: An end of the junction differs from the germline gene, which may be a read error. This chain joins TRBV15 and TRBJ1-2; no reliable D call. The CDR3 totals 11 residues. Germline CDR1 LNHNV, CDR2 YYDKDF (reference sequence). In DNA form, the CDR3 reads TGTGCCACCAGCAGAGATTGGGCATTCAGCTTC. It specifies CATSRDWAFSF.

The rearrangement uses TRBV14 and TRBJ2-7; D not resolved. CDR3 size: 14 residues. The germline V and J ends were trimmed by 0 bases and 7 bases, with 13 bases remaining between them. Germline CDR1 reads SGHDN; CDR2 reads FVKESK. The CDR3 DNA follows: TGTGCCAGCAGCCAAGATCTTACCCAACTAGAGCAGTACTTC. Translation gives CASSQDLTQLEQYF. Based on the CDR3 plus reference TRBV14 and TRBJ2-7, the full variable domain is EAGVTQFPSHSVIEKGQTVTLRCDPISGHDNLYWYRRVMGKEIKFLLHFVKESKQDESGMPNNRFLAERTGGTYSTLKVQPAELEDSGVYFCASSQDLTQLEQYFGPGTRLTVT.

This rearrangement joins TRBV3-1 (or the pseudogene TRBV3-2) to TRBJ2-5; 7 nucleotides agree with TRBD1. The germline gives CDR1 LGHDT, CDR2 YNNKEL (reference sequence). This CDR3 has 15 amino acids. J gave up 1 base and V 1 base, and 3 bases lay outside the gene matches. Written as DNA, the CDR3 is TGTGCCAGCAGCCAAGCGACAGGGCCCCAAGAGACCCAGTACTTC. This sequence encodes CASSQATGPQETQYF.

The V call is TRBV24-1, the J call TRBJ2-2; TRBD2 matches at 13 bases. This CDR3 region has 18 residues. With 2 bases clipped from V and 8 bases from J, the junction kept 10 bases outside the gene matches. Looked up from germline, CDR1 is KGHDR and CDR2 is SFDVKD. The CDR3 coding sequence is TGTGCCACCAGTGATTCGGTTAAGGGACTAGCGGGGACTGGGGAGCTGTTTTTT. Protein sequence: CATSDSVKGLAGTGELFF.

V gene TRBV25-1 combines with J gene TRBJ1-2; the match to TRBD1 covers 10 bases. J gave up 2 bases and V 4 bases, and 7 bases lay outside the gene matches. The CDR3 loop spans 16 amino acids. Germline assignment: CDR1 MGHDK and CDR2 SYGVNS. CDR3 sequence: CASSGNPGQGNYGYTF. The CDR3 region has the DNA TGTGCCAGCAGTGGAAATCCGGGACAGGGGAACTATGGCTACACCTTC.

The chain joins TRBV5-1 to TRBJ2-3; D may be TRBD1 (6 bases). The ends were cut back, 7 bases at V and 4 bases at J, with 16 bases in the middle. The germline V gene has CDR1 SGHRS and CDR2 YFSETQ. The length of the CDR3 is 14 residues. The CDR3 bases are TGCGCCAGCCATCAGGGGTTCTTTCCAGATACGCAGTATTTT. Translating gives CASHQGFFPDTQYF.

Comments on this clone: Other DNA sequences in the sample encode the same CDR3. J is TRBJ2-2 and V is TRBV7-9, with D maybe TRBD1 (6 bases). Trimming cost V 2 bases and J 5 bases, with 9 bases left between them. The CDR3 has 14 amino acids. Germline CDR1 SEHNR, CDR2 FQNEAQ (reference sequence). The CDR3 DNA follows: TGTGCCAGCAGCTTAACAGGGAATACCGGGGAGCTGTTTTTT. Its translation: CASSLTGNTGELFF.